The 17 T cell receptor beta chains listed next were all sequenced from one sample in a study of blood T cells in healthy people across ages. Primed by a sample-barcoded 5' primer and a J-beta primer mix, a second PCR proceeded for roughly 6 to 12 cycles. TCRdb re-called the 5' RACE reads through MiXCR, storing one row per CDR3 protein. The sample lists hundreds of thousands of distinct CDR3 sequences, more than 45% seen once, with 13% in the top ten. What was sequenced was blood. These receptors originate from a woman older than 75 in good health.

As concerns this clonotype: A read error may explain this, as a much larger clone is one base away. The conserved closing phenylalanine or tryptophan is absent in this CDR3, likely reflecting a read error. The chain carries TRBV24-1 and TRBJ2-1; D is ambiguous. The CDR3 length is 11 residues. Germline CDR1 and CDR2: KGHDR and SFDVKD. V was trimmed by 9 bases and J by 5 bases, leaving 7 bases between them. CDR3 loop: CATVQNNEQFI. CDR3 nucleotides: TGTGCCACCGTACAGAACAATGAGCAGTTCATC.

The V call is TRBV4-1, the J call TRBJ2-7; D perhaps matches TRBD1 (6 bases). V was shortened by 4 bases and J by 6 bases, with 16 bases between the two germline ends. This CDR3 comprises 14 residues. CDR1 is MGHRA, CDR2 YSYEKL, per germline. The CDR3 DNA follows: TGCGCCAGCAGCCTAACCCAAAACAGGGCCGAGCAGTACTTC. Residues: CASSLTQNRAEQYF.

Details on this clonotype: A much larger clone lies one base from this, so it may be a read error. The V call is TRBV5-1, the J call TRBJ2-7, with a tentative D call TRBD1 (6 bases). The CDR3 runs 16 residues. V lost 4 bases and J lost 7, with 24 bases in between. Germline CDR1 and CDR2: SGHRS and YFSETQ. The DNA for the CDR3 is TGCGCCAGCAGCCTTCCCAGGGGAGAGATCTACAATGAGCAGTACTTC. Residues: CASSLPRGEIYNEQYF.

The chain employs TRBV6-6 and TRBJ2-7; D ambiguous. CDR1 MNHNY and CDR2 SVGAGI come from the germline V gene (reference sequence). V was cut by 6 bases and J by 6 bases, with 12 bases left in between. The CDR3 length is 12 residues. The CDR3 protein is CASRLTVGEQYF. The CDR3 region has the DNA TGTGCCAGCAGACTCACAGTGGGCGAGCAGTACTTC.

The V call is TRBV2, the J call TRBJ2-5; D perhaps matches TRBD1 (6 bases). CDR3 length: 11 residues. CDR1 SNHLY and CDR2 FYNNEI come from the germline V gene. Trimming pared 6 bases from V and 11 bases from J, leaving 13 bases between. The CDR3 loop reads CASSERDKQYF. The DNA for the CDR3 is TGTGCCAGCAGCGAAAGGGACAAGCAGTACTTC.

In its sample, this clonotype was seen many times. The chain recombines TRBV20-1 with TRBJ1-2, with TRBD1 matching 7 bases. V was pared by 2 bases and J by 8 bases, with 14 bases of the junction left unmatched. CDR1 and CDR2 (germline): DFQATT, SNEGSKA (reference sequence). This CDR3 has 15 amino acids. CDR3: CSARNLFEGAGGYTF. The CDR3 nucleotides read TGCAGTGCTAGAAACCTGTTCGAGGGGGCTGGAGGCTACACCTTC.

The rearrangement uses TRBV6-2 or TRBV6-3 and TRBJ1-2; D gene unclear. This CDR3 region has 16 residues. The V gene lost 6 bases and the J gene lost 5 bases, with 22 bases spanning the gap. Per germline, CDR1 MNHEY and CDR2 SVGEGT. The CDR3 bases are TGTGCCAGCAGCTTTGGACCGTCCGGCAACGTTTATGGCTACACCTTC. Protein sequence: CASSFGPSGNVYGYTF.

The V and J genes are TRBV6-5 and TRBJ2-1, with 7 bases fitting TRBD2. Germline V gene lookup returns CDR1 MNHEY and CDR2 SVGAGI. The CDR3 sequence is 14 residues long. V trimming: 2 bases; J trimming: 7 bases; junction bases outside the gene matches: 5. The CDR3 nucleotides read TGTGCCAGCAGTTACGGAGCGGGGTGGAATGAGCAGTTCTTC. The encoded protein is CASSYGAGWNEQFF.

The chain uses TRBV7-2 and TRBJ2-2; 7 nucleotides match TRBD2. CDR3 size: 15 residues. Germline V CDR1 and CDR2: SGHTA, FQGNSA. The trim removed 5 bases at V and 6 bases at J, leaving 9 bases unmatched. CDR3 sequence: CASSLTTSWSGELFF. The CDR3 DNA reads as TGTGCCAGCAGCCTGACGACTAGCTGGTCCGGGGAGCTGTTTTTT.

This clonotype was detected ten times or more. This sequence may be a read error, since a much larger clone differs from it by one base. This chain uses TRBV6-6 with TRBJ2-4; 9 positions agree with TRBD1. This CDR3 contains 17 residues. V was clipped by 5 bases and J by 0 bases; unmatched bases: 8. Looked up from germline, CDR1 is MNHNY and CDR2 is SVGAGI (reference sequence). Here the CDR3 DNA reads TGTGCCAGCAGTCCCGGGACAGGGTGCCTAGCCAAAAACATTCAGTACTTC. It encodes CASSPGTGCLAKNIQYF.

In its sample, this clonotype was seen once. CDR3 in amino acids: CASSQPDSGGKTDTQYF. In DNA form, the CDR3 reads TGTGCCAGCAGCCAACCTGATAGCGGGGGGAAAACAGATACGCAGTATTTT. V and J are TRBV3-1 and TRBJ2-3, with TRBD2 identical over 10 bases. CDR1 LGHDT and CDR2 YNNKEL come from the germline V gene (reference sequence). The CDR3 loop spans 17 amino acids. V lost 2 bases to trimming and J lost 3 bases; unmatched junction nucleotides: 8.

This clonotype has a handful of counts. The chain combines TRBV7-9 with TRBJ1-1, with D possibly matching TRBD1 (5 bases). CDR1 and CDR2 from the germline V gene are SEHNR and FQNEAQ (reference sequence). This CDR3 is built from 13 residues. The V end lost 5 bases, the J end lost 3 bases, and 10 bases lay between the germline ends. The CDR3 protein is CASSLLGDTEAFF. DNA for the CDR3: TGTGCCAGCAGCCTATTAGGGGACACTGAAGCTTTCTTT. Supplemented by reference TRBV7-9 and TRBJ1-1, the full variable domain reads DTGVSQNPRHKITKRGQNVTFRCDPISEHNRLYWYRQTLGQGPEFLTYFQNEAQLEKSRLLSDRFSAERPKGSFSTLEIQRTEQGDSAMYLCASSLLGDTEAFFGQGTRLTVV.

This chain connects TRBV7-9 to TRBJ2-5; D ambiguous. The J call may be in error: the DNA end matches TRBJ2-7 better. Per germline, CDR1 SEHNR and CDR2 FQNEAQ (reference sequence). The CDR3 is 13 residues long. DNA of the CDR3: TGTGCCAGCAGCCTGGGCAATCACTACGAGCAGTACTTC. Encoded protein: CASSLGNHYEQYF.

To note about this clonotype: The junction departs from germline at one end; a sequencing error may be responsible. The chain employs TRBV5-6 and TRBJ2-2, with unresolved D. The CDR3 runs to 12 residues. CDR1 SGHDT and CDR2 YYEEEE come from the germline V gene. The CDR3 spells CTSSFSPGELFF. The CDR3 DNA sequence: TGTACCAGCAGCTTTTCGCCCGGGGAGCTGTTTTTT.

This clonotype turned up a few times. The chain recombines TRBV18 with TRBJ1-1, with a tentative D call TRBD1 (5 bases). The germline gives CDR1 KGHSH, CDR2 LQKENI. This CDR3 has 13 residues. V was clipped by 3 bases and J by 10 bases, with 15 bases between them. The CDR3: CASSPTALAPAFF. The CDR3 bases are TGTGCCAGCTCACCGACAGCGCTGGCCCCAGCTTTCTTT.

This clonotype occurred many times. The V gene is TRBV7-3, the J gene TRBJ2-1; 15 bases map to TRBD2. The germline CDR1 and CDR2 sequences are SGHTA and FQGTGA. With V trimmed by 1 base and J by 9 bases, 4 bases remained unmatched. CDR3 size: 16 residues. In DNA form, the CDR3 reads TGTGCCAGCAGCTTAAGGACTAGCGGGAGGGAGGGTGAGCAGTTCTTC. Protein product: CASSLRTSGREGEQFF.

The chain carries TRBV25-1 and TRBJ2-1, with a possible D match to TRBD2 (6 bases). The CDR3 extends over 13 amino acids. Per germline, CDR1 MGHDK and CDR2 SYGVNS. V shed 6 bases and J shed 6 bases, with 12 bases lying between them. The CDR3 bases are TGTGCCAGCAGCGAGACTAGTCGCAATGAGCAGTTCTTC. This encodes CASSETSRNEQFF.